What follows is one TCR beta chain and its context. This clonotype was observed a handful of times. It lacks a known antigen. Base qualities are not provided; no much larger clone lies one nucleotide away. This sample stems from a study of T-cell memory formation after mild COVID-19 (dated by TCRdb to the early 2020s). In terms of the full investigation: Most TCR sequence clusters were specific to one of the two donors. T-cell clones expanding and contracting after mild COVID-19 in a couple of donors were tracked by longitudinal TCRalpha and TCRbeta repertoire sequencing. The cohort was made up of two young adult volunteers, one female and one male, who were previously healthy. General findings and caveats noted by the study authors: Only a couple of mild cases were covered by the study, and larger cohorts that include severe cases with pre-infection samples were considered necessary. Clones contracting from day 15 to 85 had balanced CD4/CD8 phenotypes, while a second wave expanding from day 15 to 37 was biased towards CD4+. Contracting CD4+ clones turned up mainly in the CM and EM memory subsets, whereas EMRA was where CD8+ clones were enriched. The detection of some responding clones in pre-infection memory suggests that pre-existing cross-reactive memory T cells joined the SARS-CoV-2 response. SARS-CoV-2 specificity of the second-wave clones peaking on day 37 was not confirmed.

Relative to germline, V is missing 4 bases and J is missing 9 bases, with 3 bases of the junction outside any gene match. The germline V gene (reference sequence) gives CDR1 as SEHNR and CDR2 as FQNEAQ. The CDR3, cysteine through phenylalanine, is 12 amino acids long. Of the read, only the CDR3 DNA is kept; its 36 bases are in frame from base 1. PBMCs were isolated by Ficoll-Paque density gradient centrifugation. The data were produced on an Illumina NovaSeq 6000. cDNA libraries for TCRalpha and TCRbeta were prepared by 5'RACE using constant-segment primers, with sample barcodes and unique molecular identifiers added. RNA was extracted from every sample with Trizol reagent. Libraries were amplified in two PCR steps, with a second sample barcode and Illumina TruSeq adapters added in the second step. Sequencing of the libraries was done on an Illumina NovaSeq, producing 2 x 150 bp paired-end reads. Under the source paper's analysis protocol: With migec v1.2.7, reads were demultiplexed and then collapsed into UMI-guided consensus sequences. With mixcr v2.1.11, UMI consensuses were aligned to TRA and TRB V and J templates and assembled into clonotypes. Expanded or contracted clonotypes were those called significant by both edgeR and NoisET, with noise models trained on biological replicates. edgeR calls used a false discovery rate-adjusted p below 0.01 and a log2 fold-change threshold of 1. As an exploratory analysis of dynamics, max-normalized trajectories of the 1000 most abundant clonotypes were examined with PCA combined with hierarchical clustering. Separately sequenced CD4+ and CD8+ repertoires were used to assign a CD4 or CD8 phenotype to each responding clone. The public sequencing data were trimmed at Q25 with fastp and processed into clonotypes with MiXCR by TCRdb, which kept only in-frame beta chains. For every CDR3 protein sequence, its rows merge into one entry that carries the most common genes and DNA. For this entry, the V and J calls and clone size follow TCRdb and not the study's own pipeline. Within this sample are hundreds of thousands of distinct CDR3 sequences, with around 27% of them counted one time only. The ten top clones hold around an eighth of the sample.

Source material: PBMCs or a T cell subset sorted from them (not recorded which). The V and J genes are TRBV7-9 and TRBJ1-1, with 9 central nucleotides matching TRBD1. This TCR came from an adult woman who had mild COVID-19 (a few samples of this study predate the infection). The sample titles of this study are shuffled in the database, so cell type and time point are left out; the donor was told from shared clones. This receptor carries the CDR3 CASSSGQGQAFF. The DNA reads TGTGCCAGCAGCTCGGGACAGGGCCAAGCTTTCTTT. The reference TRBV7-9 and TRBJ1-1 proteins fill in what lies around the CDR3, so the full variable domain reads DTGVSQNPRHKITKRGQNVTFRCDPISEHNRLYWYRQTLGQGPEFLTYFQNEAQLEKSRLLSDRFSAERPKGSFSTLEIQRTEQGDSAMYLCASSSGQGQAFFGQGTRLTVV.